This note documents a single TCR beta chain sequence. This clone has more than one count but fewer than ten. Its antigen target is currently unknown. It has no much larger one-base neighbor in the sample; base qualities were not kept. TCRbeta CDR3 regions were amplified from genomic DNA using the immunoSEQ Assay, a bias-controlled multiplex PCR. In the original analysis: Nucleated cell counts per sample were estimated from amplification of reference gene primers within the assay. To quantify the absolute abundance of each unique TCRbeta CDR3 rearrangement, sequence reads were collapsed and filtered. For each sample, productive Simpson clonality was calculated as the square root of Simpson's diversity index across productive rearrangements. TCRdb mirrors the immuneACCESS table, restricted to in-frame sequences. Some clones are absent from its copies; in checked studies, under half trace to an unresolved V gene, and the reason for the others is unknown. V, J and clone size reflect that table, while D and trimming were determined from the DNA. In this sample the table shows some 76,000 clones, over 75% of which occur a single time. The top ten constitute over 8.5% of the sample.

Whole blood was collected in K2EDTA tubes by collaborating institutions according to the institutions' own protocols. For TCRbeta analysis, collaborator samples were shipped as frozen whole blood, as isolated PBMCs, or as DNA extracted from either sample type. This entry is derived from a study of blood T cell repertoires in COVID-19 (dated by TCRdb to about 2020). A note on the overall study: The collaborator samples originated in the United States, Italy and Spain and spanned the acute and convalescent phases of COVID-19. The material from the prospective study consisted of cDNA or gDNA derived from T cells, B-cell-depleted T cells, or PBMCs. The dataset comprised deeply sampled blood TCRbeta repertoires from subjects exposed to, actively infected with, or recovered from COVID-19. Where available, HLA class I and class II types were taken from metadata supplied by the sample provider and were not determined by assay-based typing. A de-identified subject ID, COVID-19 status, age in years and sex were almost always included in the sample metadata. Samples came from the ongoing ImmuneRACE study (first 160 participants) plus 1,254 subjects from 6 global collaborators. A freely available public database, intended as a resource for researchers studying the immune response to SARS-CoV-2, is where the repertoires were released. What the research found in general, with its limitations: The quantity of clinical and demographic metadata differed by source and by participant and was supplied without curation.

The origin of this receptor is a man aged 50 to 60 with acute or convalescent COVID-19. Sequenced material: peripheral blood.

The CDR3 reads as follows: CASSERVGGYYNEQFF. Read as DNA, the sequence is TGTGCCAGCAGTGAAAGGGTAGGCGGGTACTACAATGAGCAGTTCTTC. The chain was built from TRBV2 and TRBJ2-1; possibly the D gene is TRBD2, per 5 matching bases. CDR1 and CDR2, looked up from the germline V gene, are SNHLY and FYNNEI. Trimming removed 2 bases from V and 3 bases from J, leaving 14 bases between the germline ends. The CDR3 spans 16 residues, from the cysteine through the phenylalanine. Only the CDR3 region is kept as DNA, spanning 48 bases read in frame from base 1.